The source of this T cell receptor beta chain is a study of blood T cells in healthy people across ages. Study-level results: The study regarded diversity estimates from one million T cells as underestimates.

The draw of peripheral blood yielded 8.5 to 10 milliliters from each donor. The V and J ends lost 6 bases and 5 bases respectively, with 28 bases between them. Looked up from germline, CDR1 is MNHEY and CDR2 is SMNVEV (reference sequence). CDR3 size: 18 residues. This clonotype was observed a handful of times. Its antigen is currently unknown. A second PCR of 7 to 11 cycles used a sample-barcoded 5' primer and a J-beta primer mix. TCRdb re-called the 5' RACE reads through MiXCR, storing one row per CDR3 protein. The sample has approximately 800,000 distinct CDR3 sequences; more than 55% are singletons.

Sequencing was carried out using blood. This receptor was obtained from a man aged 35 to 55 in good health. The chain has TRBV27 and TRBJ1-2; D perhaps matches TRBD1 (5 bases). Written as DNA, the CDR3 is TGTGCCAGCAGCGGCCCCCGCGAGGCTGTACTCGGGGGATATGGCTACACCTTC. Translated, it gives CASSGPREAVLGGYGYTF.